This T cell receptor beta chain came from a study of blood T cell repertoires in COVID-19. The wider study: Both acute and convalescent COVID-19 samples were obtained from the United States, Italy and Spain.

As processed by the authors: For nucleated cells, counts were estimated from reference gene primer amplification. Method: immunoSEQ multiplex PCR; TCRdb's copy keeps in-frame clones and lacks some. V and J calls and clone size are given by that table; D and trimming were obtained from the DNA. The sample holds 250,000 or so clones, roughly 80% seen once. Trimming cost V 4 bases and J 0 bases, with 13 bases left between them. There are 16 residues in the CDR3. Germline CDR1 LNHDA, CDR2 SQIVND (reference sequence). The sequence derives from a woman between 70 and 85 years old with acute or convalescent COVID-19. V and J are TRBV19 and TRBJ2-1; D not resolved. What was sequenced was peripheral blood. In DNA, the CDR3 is TGTGCCAGTAGTAAGGCACAGCCCAACTCCTACAATGAGCAGTTCTTC. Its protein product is CASSKAQPNSYNEQFF.